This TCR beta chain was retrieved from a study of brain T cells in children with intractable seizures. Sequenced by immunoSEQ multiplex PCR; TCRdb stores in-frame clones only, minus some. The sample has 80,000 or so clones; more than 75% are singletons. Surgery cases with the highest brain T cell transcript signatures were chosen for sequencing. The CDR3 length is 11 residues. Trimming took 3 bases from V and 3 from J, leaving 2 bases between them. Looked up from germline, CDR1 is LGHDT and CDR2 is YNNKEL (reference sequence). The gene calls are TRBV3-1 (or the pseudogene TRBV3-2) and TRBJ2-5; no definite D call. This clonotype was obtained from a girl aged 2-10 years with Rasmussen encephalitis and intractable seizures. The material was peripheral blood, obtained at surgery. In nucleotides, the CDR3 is TGTGCCAGCAGCCAGAAAGAGACCCAGTACTTC. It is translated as CASSQKETQYF.